These 29 T cell receptor beta chains were all obtained from the same sample, sequenced in a study of blood T cell repertoires in COVID-19. Sequencing was performed with immunoSEQ multiplex PCR; in TCRdb, only in-frame clones are kept and a portion is missing. The table shows under 140,000 clones, with about 85% occurring only once. What was sequenced was peripheral blood. These receptors all come from a human donor in a cohort sampled during active COVID-19.

CDR3: CASKRSPSTDTQYF. The DNA of the CDR3 is TGTGCCAGCAAGCGGTCTCCTAGCACAGATACGCAGTATTTT. The rearrangement joins TRBV28 to TRBJ2-3; tentative D call: TRBD2 (5 bases). This CDR3 is 14 amino acids long. Germline CDR1 reads MDHEN; CDR2 reads SYDVKM. Deletions cut 7 bases from V and 0 bases from J, with 11 bases between.

The chain joins TRBV10-3 to TRBJ2-7, with 12 positions matching TRBD2. Germline lookup yields CDR1 ENHRY and CDR2 SYGVKD. The V segment lost 10 bases and the J segment 1 base; nucleotides outside the gene matches: 8. This CDR3 region has 15 residues. CDR3 protein: CATIPTSGSSYEQYF. For the CDR3, the DNA is TGTGCCACGATACCGACTAGCGGGAGTTCCTACGAGCAGTACTTC.

The J gene is TRBJ1-1, the V gene TRBV7-3; D not certain. The CDR3 covers 13 residues. V was clipped by 5 bases and J by 3 bases, with 10 bases between them. CDR1 is SGHTA and CDR2 is FQGTGA in the germline V gene. CDR3 sequence: CASSPTADTEAFF. The CDR3 coding sequence is TGTGCCAGCAGCCCTACAGCGGACACTGAAGCTTTCTTT.

The chain employs TRBV14 and TRBJ2-5; 9 nucleotides agree with TRBD2. Per the germline V gene, CDR1 is SGHDN and CDR2 is FVKESK. The CDR3 has 17 residues. With 1 base clipped from V and 3 bases from J, the junction kept 9 bases outside the gene matches. CDR3 nucleotide sequence: TGTGCCAGCAGCCAAGCGGAGCGGGGGGCGAGAGAAGAGACCCAGTACTTC. Amino acids: CASSQAERGAREETQYF.

The table lists this clone with a count of one. The junction shows a germline mismatch at one end, possibly a read error. The gene calls are TRBV3-1 (or the pseudogene TRBV3-2) and TRBJ1-2; D may be TRBD1 (6 bases). Per germline, CDR1 LGHDT and CDR2 YNNKEL (reference sequence). The CDR3 totals 20 residues. The CDR3 nucleotides are TGTGCCAGCAGCCAAACCCTGGGGTCAAAGAACAGGGTCCCCTACTACGGCTACACCTTC. Its translation is CASSQTLGSKNRVPYYGYTF.

CDR3 DNA sequence: TGTGCCAGCAGCTGGGGACAGTTGAACACTGAAGCTTTCTTT. Residues: CASSWGQLNTEAFF. The chain links TRBV5-8 to TRBJ1-1, with TRBD1 matching 7 bases. After removal of 3 bases from V and 0 bases from J, the junction contained 2 bases not matched to a gene. Germline CDR1 SGHTS, CDR2 YDEGEE. CDR3 length: 14 amino acids.

The chain couples TRBV7-8 to TRBJ2-1, with 8 bases matching TRBD2. V lost 3 bases and J lost 6; bases outside the gene matches: 4. The CDR3 loop spans 14 amino acids. From germline, CDR1 is SGHVS and CDR2 FQNEAQ. As DNA, the CDR3 is TGTGCCAGCAGCTTTGGAGCGGGAGTCAATGAGCAGTTCTTC. Its translation is CASSFGAGVNEQFF.

This clone occurred once. The chain uses TRBV9 and TRBJ1-5, with 7 bases lining up with TRBD1. CDR1 is SGDLS, CDR2 YYNGEE, per germline. The ends lost 0 bases at V and 2 bases at J; junction bases unmatched: 5. The CDR3 has 16 residues. CDR3 DNA sequence: TGTGCCAGCAGCGTAGGGGACAGAACGGGCAATCAGCCCCAGCATTTT. Residues: CASSVGDRTGNQPQHF.

The gene calls are TRBV24-1 and TRBJ1-2; 7 positions agree with TRBD1. The CDR3 loop spans 15 amino acids. Germline CDR1 and CDR2: KGHDR and SFDVKD. V was clipped by 4 bases and J by 6 bases; unmatched bases: 10. The CDR3 nucleotides are TGTGCCACCAGTGAAGGGACCGGGACAGTTGATGGCTACACCTTC. Translated, it gives CATSEGTGTVDGYTF.

This chain uses TRBV6-1 with TRBJ2-1; 9 bases map to TRBD2. The germline gives CDR1 MNHNS, CDR2 SASEGT. The CDR3 extends over 15 amino acids. The V gene end was trimmed by 3 bases and the J gene end by 5 bases; junction bases not matched to a gene: 5. The CDR3 is CASSEEAGGHNEQFF. In DNA form, the CDR3 reads TGTGCCAGCAGTGAGGAAGCGGGGGGACACAATGAGCAGTTCTTC.

This chain uses TRBV7-2 with TRBJ2-1; 8 nucleotides line up with TRBD2. The germline V gene encodes CDR1 SGHTA and CDR2 FQGNSA. Unmatched junction bases numbered 18, after V lost 2 bases and J lost 9 bases. The CDR3 runs to 18 residues. The CDR3 region is CASSLRRSGAGVFGEQFF. CDR3 DNA sequence: TGTGCCAGCAGCTTAAGAAGGTCGGGAGCGGGAGTGTTCGGTGAGCAGTTCTTC.

V gene TRBV27 combines with J gene TRBJ1-5; tentative D call: TRBD1 (5 bases). V was clipped by 2 bases and J by 6 bases, with 14 bases between them. Germline CDR1 is MNHEY and CDR2 is SMNVEV (reference sequence). The CDR3 has 15 amino acids. As DNA, the CDR3 is TGTGCCAGCAGTTTAGTTGGGACTGTGGGTCAGCCCCAGCATTTT. This gives the protein CASSLVGTVGQPQHF.

The chain joins TRBV29-1 to TRBJ1-2, with 9 nucleotides matching TRBD1. This CDR3 contains 13 residues. The V gene's germline CDR1 is SQVTM and CDR2 ANQGSEA. With V trimmed by 6 bases and J by 3 bases, 5 bases remained unmatched. The CDR3 nucleotides read TGCAGCGTGACAGGGGGGATCTACTATGGCTACACCTTC. Translated, it gives CSVTGGIYYGYTF.

This rearrangement joins TRBV9 to TRBJ2-3; TRBD2 is a possible D gene (6 bases). Per the germline V gene, CDR1 is SGDLS and CDR2 is YYNGEE. The CDR3 is made up of 16 amino acids. The germline V and J ends were trimmed by 3 bases and 5 bases, with 19 bases remaining between them. CDR3 residues: CASSGGRFGDLDTQYF. Written as DNA, the CDR3 is TGTGCCAGCAGCGGAGGGAGGTTCGGAGATTTAGATACGCAGTATTTT.

The rearrangement uses TRBV11-1 and TRBJ2-7; 10 bases agree with TRBD2. This CDR3 spans 12 amino acids. The J segment lost 12 bases and the V segment lost 5 bases, leaving 7 bases of the junction unmatched. Germline V gene lookup returns CDR1 SGHAT and CDR2 FQDESV (reference sequence). The CDR3 here is CASSRRSGRVYF. CDR3 DNA sequence: TGTGCCAGCAGCCGGAGAAGCGGGAGGGTGTACTTC. The entire variable domain, with the rest obtained from reference TRBV11-1 and TRBJ2-7, is as follows: EAEVAQSPRYKITEKSQAVAFWCDPISGHATLYWYRQILGQGPELLVQFQDESVVDDSQLPKDRFSAERLKGVDSTLKIQPAELGDSAMYLCASSRRSGRVYFGPGTRLTVT.

This clone was detected once. The genes are TRBV6-5 and TRBJ1-1, with D tentatively TRBD1 (6 bases). The CDR3 is made up of 15 amino acids. In germline, CDR1 is MNHEY, CDR2 SVGAGI. V gave up 4 bases and J gave up 4 bases, with 16 bases separating them. Here the CDR3 reads CASSSAGGGGTEAFF. The CDR3, as DNA: TGTGCCAGCAGTTCCGCGGGGGGCGGGGGCACTGAAGCTTTCTTT.

This chain joins TRBV5-5 and TRBJ1-1; D not resolved. The V gene lost 4 bases and the J gene lost 6 bases, with 10 bases spanning the gap. The length of the CDR3 is 12 residues. Germline V lookup: CDR1 SGHKS, CDR2 YYEKEE (reference sequence). The CDR3 protein is CASSGLRSEAFF. The CDR3 bases are TGTGCCAGCAGCGGGCTCCGGTCTGAAGCTTTCTTT.

The rearrangement uses TRBV6-5 and TRBJ2-7, with 7 bases matching TRBD2. There are 15 residues in the CDR3. With 6 bases clipped from V and 6 bases from J, the junction kept 14 bases outside the gene matches. Germline CDR1 MNHEY, CDR2 SVGAGI. The CDR3 sequence: CASRSSNSGWAEQYF. The CDR3 coding sequence is TGTGCCAGCAGATCCAGCAATAGCGGGTGGGCCGAGCAGTACTTC.

V gene TRBV19 combines with J gene TRBJ2-7; TRBD2 matches 7 bases. Germline CDR1 LNHDA, CDR2 SQIVND (reference sequence). V was pared by 6 bases and J by 0 bases, with 2 bases of the junction left unmatched. The CDR3 runs 13 residues. The CDR3 DNA reads as TGTGCCAGTAGCCTAGCGGACTCCTACGAGCAGTACTTC. It translates to CASSLADSYEQYF.

This chain links TRBV30 with TRBJ1-2; perhaps TRBD1 as D (5 bases). CDR3 length equals 15 residues. CDR1 is GTSNPN and CDR2 is SVGIG in the germline V gene (reference sequence). Trimming removed 2 bases from V and 4 bases from J, with 17 bases in between. Written as DNA, the CDR3 is TGTGCCTGGAGTCGTGGGGCAGTAGGGCTCTATGGCTACACCTTC. It specifies CAWSRGAVGLYGYTF. Using reference TRBV30 and TRBJ1-2 for the parts outside the CDR3, the full variable domain is SQTIHQWPATLVQPVGSPLSLECTVEGTSNPNLYWYRQAAGRGLQLLFYSVGIGQISSEVPQNLSASRPQDRQFILSSKKLLLSDSGFYLCAWSRGAVGLYGYTFGSGTRLTVV.

This chain links TRBV3-1 (or the pseudogene TRBV3-2) with TRBJ2-3, with D tentatively TRBD2 (6 bases). The CDR3 has 11 residues. V dropped 1 base and J dropped 14 bases, with 10 bases sitting between them. Germline lookup yields CDR1 LGHDT and CDR2 YNNKEL (reference sequence). The CDR3 reads CASSQAGDAYF. In DNA form, the CDR3 reads TGTGCCAGCAGCCAAGCGGGGGACGCGTATTTT.

This chain uses TRBV12-3 or TRBV12-4 with TRBJ2-7; 7 bases fit TRBD1. The CDR3 length is 13 residues. J lost 3 bases, V lost 4 bases, and 3 bases had no gene match. The CDR3 spells CASSSQGRYEQYF. DNA of the CDR3: TGTGCCAGCAGTTCACAGGGGCGCTACGAGCAGTACTTC.

The chain combines TRBV6-5 with TRBJ2-3; 10 bases are shared with TRBD2. The germline gives CDR1 MNHEY, CDR2 SVGAGI. The CDR3 has 15 amino acids. V lost 2 bases and J lost 5; bases outside the gene matches: 4. CDR3 loop: CASSYGAGGRDTQYF. CDR3 nucleotides: TGTGCCAGCAGTTACGGAGCGGGGGGGAGAGATACGCAGTATTTT.

The V and J genes are TRBV9 and TRBJ2-1; weak D call: TRBD2 (5 bases). Germline values: CDR1 SGDLS, CDR2 YYNGEE. The CDR3 consists of 14 residues. The V and J ends lost 2 bases and 2 bases respectively, with 8 bases between them. In DNA, the CDR3 is TGTGCCAGCAGCGTGAGGGAAACCTACAATGAGCAGTTCTTC. Protein: CASSVRETYNEQFF. Full variable domain (rest looked up from reference TRBV9 and TRBJ2-1): DSGVTQTPKHLITATGQRVTLRCSPRSGDLSVYWYQQSLDQGLQFLIQYYNGEERAKGNILERFSAQQFPDLHSELNLSSLELGDSALYFCASSVRETYNEQFFGPGTRLTVL.

This chain uses TRBV7-2 with TRBJ1-1; D gene uncertain. Germline values: CDR1 SGHTA, CDR2 FQGNSA. The CDR3 is 14 amino acids. V was pared by 4 bases and J by 6 bases, with 15 bases between. In DNA form, the CDR3 reads TGTGCCAGCAGCTCCCAAGCCCCCAGCGCTGAAGCTTTCTTT. The encoded protein is CASSSQAPSAEAFF. Looking up the rest from reference TRBV7-2 and TRBJ1-1 gives the full variable domain: GAGVSQSPSNKVTEKGKDVELRCDPISGHTALYWYRQSLGQGLEFLIYFQGNSAPDKSGLPSDRFSAERTGGSVSTLTIQRTQQEDSAVYLCASSSQAPSAEAFFGQGTRLTVV.

The chain has TRBV30 and TRBJ2-1; 10 positions match TRBD2. Trimming cost V 5 bases and J 3 bases; bases outside gene matches: 13. This CDR3 has 17 amino acids. The germline CDR1 and CDR2 sequences are GTSNPN and SVGIG (reference sequence). The CDR3 region has the DNA TGTGCCTGGGCGTCGACAATACTAGCGGGGTTCTACAATGAGCAGTTCTTC. This sequence encodes CAWASTILAGFYNEQFF.

This sequence joins TRBV18 and TRBJ1-1; D gene unclear. CDR3 length: 14 residues. Per the germline V gene, CDR1 is KGHSH and CDR2 is LQKENI. The V end lost 1 base, the J end lost 7 bases, and 13 bases lay between the germline ends. CDR3 amino acids: CASSPQERAGEAFF. CDR3 in DNA: TGTGCCAGCTCACCACAGGAGAGGGCGGGTGAAGCTTTCTTT.

The chain joins TRBV7-9 to TRBJ2-3, with 13 bases fitting TRBD2. This CDR3 is built from 16 residues. With V trimmed by 5 bases and J by 1 base, 3 bases remained unmatched. Germline loops: CDR1 SEHNR, CDR2 FQNEAQ (reference sequence). This CDR3 reads CASSLGTSGGTDTQYF. The DNA of the CDR3 is TGTGCCAGCAGCCTGGGGACTAGCGGGGGCACAGATACGCAGTATTTT.

The CDR3 loop reads CASSRRAYQETQYF. DNA for the CDR3: TGTGCCAGCAGCAGGCGGGCGTACCAAGAGACCCAGTACTTC. This chain uses TRBV5-4 with TRBJ2-5; possibly TRBD2 for D (5 bases). CDR1 is SGHNT, CDR2 YYREEE, per germline (reference sequence). V was shortened by 4 bases and J by 0 bases, with 10 bases between the two germline ends. The CDR3 consists of 14 residues.